A single sample gave rise to the 29 T cell receptor beta chains below, sequenced in a study of cytomegalovirus exposure and HLA in healthy donors. The PCR made use of 60 Vbeta and 13 Jbeta primers. Here immunoSEQ multiplex PCR was the method, and the copy in TCRdb shows in-frame clones only, minus some. The profile covers more than 100,000 clones, with approximately 10% appearing a single time and 6% to 7.5% taken by the ten largest. Material: PBMCs. Receptors originate from a middle-aged woman in good health and CMV-seropositive.

This clone was seen a handful of times. The chain has TRBV2 and TRBJ1-2; no definite D call. V lost 3 bases to trimming and J lost 5 bases, with 10 bases between them. Germline CDR1 reads SNHLY; CDR2 reads FYNNEI. This CDR3 has 13 residues. The CDR3 loop reads CASSEEGQYGYTF. Written as DNA, the CDR3 is TGTGCCAGCAGTGAGGAGGGTCAATATGGCTACACCTTC.

This clone was picked up a small number of times. The chain is built from TRBV11-2 and TRBJ2-2; D is possibly TRBD1 (6 bases). Trimming left V 3 bases short and J 1 base short, with 9 bases between. Germline lookup yields CDR1 SGHAT and CDR2 FQNNGV. The length of the CDR3 is 15 residues. This chain's CDR3 is CASSFRQVNTGELFF. The CDR3 DNA sequence: TGTGCCAGCAGCTTCCGACAGGTGAACACCGGGGAGCTGTTTTTT.

This rearrangement joins TRBV7-9 to TRBJ2-2, with 9 bases that match TRBD2. The germline V gene encodes CDR1 SEHNR and CDR2 FQNEAQ (reference sequence). This CDR3 spans 14 amino acids. Losses at the gene ends were 1 base for V and 6 bases for J; bases not matched to a gene: 0. CDR3: CASSLGTSAGELFF. The CDR3 coding sequence is TGTGCCAGCAGCTTAGGGACTAGCGCCGGGGAGCTGTTTTTT.

This clone has a handful of counts. The chain has TRBV19 and TRBJ1-5, with D possibly TRBD1 on 6 matching bases. The CDR3 sequence is 15 residues long. CDR1 and CDR2 (germline): LNHDA, SQIVND (reference sequence). V lost 3 bases to trimming and J lost 7 bases, with 16 bases between them. The CDR3 DNA reads as TGTGCCAGTAGTATGGGGGGAGGGGGAAGGCAGCCCCAGCATTTT. Translation gives CASSMGGGGRQPQHF.

This clone was seen a few times. The chain couples TRBV5-1 to TRBJ1-5, with D hard to call. Deletions cut 4 bases from V and 1 base from J, with 24 bases between. Germline CDR1 reads SGHRS; CDR2 reads YFSETQ. The CDR3 has 19 amino acids. The CDR3 DNA sequence: TGCGCCAGCAGCCCCCTCCCGGTCGTGGATCTACTAAGCAATCAGCCCCAGCATTTT. Residues: CASSPLPVVDLLSNQPQHF.

This clone occurred many times. The rearrangement links TRBV4-3 to TRBJ2-7, with TRBD2 matching over 8 bases. Germline CDR1 is LGHNA and CDR2 is YSLEER. Trimming at V came to 1 base and at J to 4 bases, leaving 3 bases not matched to a gene. The CDR3 sequence is 14 residues long. In DNA form, the CDR3 reads TGCGCCAGCAGCCAAGCGCGGGGGGATTACGAGCAGTACTTC. This sequence encodes CASSQARGDYEQYF.

On this clone itself: Without the conserved terminal phenylalanine or tryptophan, this CDR3 likely stems from a read error. J is TRBJ1-2 and V is TRBV7-8; D is unclear. Germline V gene lookup returns CDR1 SGHVS and CDR2 FQNEAQ. Trimming shortened V by 1 base and J by 7 bases, and 16 bases separated the two germline ends. This CDR3 has 15 amino acids. The CDR3 sequence: CASSLDSQVLAGYTL. DNA for the CDR3: TGTGCCAGCAGCTTAGATTCTCAGGTACTCGCTGGCTACACCCTC.

With respect to this clone: Given the absence of the conserved phenylalanine or tryptophan at the CDR3 end, a read error is likely. CDR3 loop: CASSLGGGSNQPQHS. The DNA of the CDR3 is TGTGCCAGCAGCCTCGGGGGAGGGAGCAATCAGCCCCAGCATTCT. The chain has TRBV5-4 and TRBJ1-5, with a tentative D call TRBD1 (5 bases). The CDR3 sequence is 15 residues long. V was shortened by 4 bases and J by 1 base, with 12 bases between the two germline ends. The V gene's germline CDR1 is SGHNT and CDR2 YYREEE (reference sequence).

This clone was detected a few times. The chain recombines TRBV19 with TRBJ1-5; D call uncertain. Trimming pared 7 bases from V and 3 bases from J, leaving 13 bases between. Germline CDR1 reads LNHDA; CDR2 reads SQIVND (reference sequence). The length of the CDR3 is 14 residues. The CDR3 protein is CASTTAGTNQPQHF. The CDR3 region has the DNA TGTGCCAGTACCACGGCAGGTACCAATCAGCCCCAGCATTTT.

The rearrangement links TRBV7-9 to TRBJ2-1; D possibly corresponds to TRBD2 (5 bases). Germline V lookup: CDR1 SEHNR, CDR2 FQNEAQ (reference sequence). The CDR3 loop spans 17 amino acids. Trimming cost V 3 bases and J 1 base, with 16 bases left between them. CDR3 bases: TGTGCCAGCAGCTTTAATGGTGAGCCGGGGTCCTACAATGAGCAGTTCTTC. As protein: CASSFNGEPGSYNEQFF.

CDR3 protein: CASRASSGNTIYF. For the CDR3, the DNA is TGTGCCAGCAGGGCCAGCTCTGGAAACACCATATATTTT. The rearrangement uses TRBV27 and TRBJ1-3; D ambiguous. Germline V lookup: CDR1 MNHEY, CDR2 SMNVEV (reference sequence). The CDR3 totals 13 residues. Between the trimmed V and J ends, which lost 6 bases and 0 bases, there was a span of 6 bases.

This clone was recorded a few times. V gene TRBV5-1 combines with J gene TRBJ2-5; D is undetermined. Germline CDR1 SGHRS, CDR2 YFSETQ. CDR3 length: 11 residues. Trimming cost V 1 base and J 5 bases, with 3 bases left between them. The CDR3 bases are TGCGCCAGCAGCTTGTCGGAGACCCAGTACTTC. Residues: CASSLSETQYF.

This clone appeared a few times. The chain carries TRBV15 and TRBJ2-7; D ambiguous. CDR1 LNHNV and CDR2 YYDKDF come from the germline V gene (reference sequence). The CDR3 length is 13 residues. V gave up 1 base and J gave up 6 bases, with 10 bases separating them. The CDR3 coding sequence is TGTGCCACCAGCAGAGGGGCATACTTCGAGCAGTACTTC. Amino acid sequence: CATSRGAYFEQYF.

This clone was counted only a few times. The V gene is TRBV10-1, the J gene TRBJ2-3, with 10 nucleotides matching TRBD1. This CDR3 is 14 amino acids long. Germline assignment: CDR1 WNHNN and CDR2 SYGVQD (reference sequence). V trimming: 8 bases; J trimming: 1 base; junction bases outside the gene matches: 3. The CDR3, as DNA: TGCGCCAGCGGTGGGACAGGGGGCACAGATACGCAGTATTTT. Amino acid sequence: CASGGTGGTDTQYF.

CDR3 DNA sequence: TGTGCCAGCAGTTACGGAGGGACAGGCGGTGGCGGGGAGCTGTTTTTT. Amino acid sequence: CASSYGGTGGGGELFF. The chain links TRBV6-6 to TRBJ2-2; 8 positions agree with TRBD1. The CDR3 is 16 residues long. Germline loops: CDR1 MNHNY, CDR2 SVGAGI (reference sequence). V lost 2 bases and J lost 7; bases outside the gene matches: 9.

This clone was picked up a small number of times. The chain combines TRBV6-6 with TRBJ2-3, with D perhaps matching TRBD2 (5 bases). The CDR3 spans 16 residues. From germline, CDR1 is MNHNY and CDR2 SVGAGI (reference sequence). The V gene lost 2 bases and the J gene lost 4 bases, with 16 bases spanning the gap. CDR3 DNA sequence: TGTGCCAGCAGTTACCTCCCCGCGGGCCTTTCAGATACGCAGTATTTT. Encoded protein: CASSYLPAGLSDTQYF.

This chain joins TRBV7-9 and TRBJ1-2; 8 bases align to TRBD1. The CDR3 sequence is 14 residues long. Germline CDR1 reads SEHNR; CDR2 reads FQNEAQ (reference sequence). V shed 1 base, J shed 4 bases, and the junction held 2 bases outside the gene matches. The CDR3 reads CASSLGQGSYGYTF. The CDR3, as DNA: TGTGCCAGCAGCTTAGGACAGGGGAGCTATGGCTACACCTTC.

The chain joins TRBV15 to TRBJ2-1, with a possible D match to TRBD1 (5 bases). The CDR3 contains 13 residues. Germline CDR1 and CDR2: LNHNV and YYDKDF (reference sequence). V dropped 7 bases and J dropped 7 bases, with 14 bases sitting between them. In DNA form, the CDR3 reads TGTGCCACCACCCTTGGCGCAGGGAATGAGCAGTTCTTC. Amino acids: CATTLGAGNEQFF. The complete variable domain, with remaining parts taken from reference TRBV15 and TRBJ2-1, reads DAMVIQNPRYQVTQFGKPVTLSCSQTLNHNVMYWYQQKSSQAPKLLFHYYDKDFNNEADTPDNFQSRRPNTSFCFLDIRSPGLGDTAMYLCATTLGAGNEQFFGPGTRLTVL.

This clone was observed a handful of times. This chain joins TRBV11-2 and TRBJ2-5; tentatively, D is TRBD2 (5 bases). V lost 1 base to trimming and J lost 4 bases, with 13 bases between them. The CDR3 contains 15 residues. CDR1 is SGHAT and CDR2 is FQNNGV in the germline V gene. CDR3 nucleotide sequence: TGTGCCAGCAGCTTAGCACCGGGGATCCGAGAGACCCAGTACTTC. It is translated as CASSLAPGIRETQYF.

This clone appeared a few times. The chain carries TRBV29-1 and TRBJ1-1, with 8 bases identical to TRBD1. Germline values: CDR1 SQVTM, CDR2 ANQGSEA. The V segment lost 5 bases and the J segment 1 base; nucleotides outside the gene matches: 9. CDR3 length equals 15 residues. The CDR3 bases are TGCAGCGTTCTTAAGGGACAGGCCTCGAACACTGAAGCTTTCTTT. This encodes CSVLKGQASNTEAFF.

This chain links TRBV4-1 with TRBJ1-1; D is undetermined. The CDR3 has 15 residues. V was shortened by 4 bases and J by 2 bases, with 14 bases between the two germline ends. CDR1 and CDR2 (germline): MGHRA, YSYEKL. In DNA, the CDR3 is TGCGCCAGCAGCCCCTCTTCGGGAACAAACACTGAAGCTTTCTTT. Amino acid sequence: CASSPSSGTNTEAFF.

The chain uses TRBV5-1 and TRBJ1-1; D may be TRBD1 (6 bases). The germline V and J ends were trimmed by 3 bases and 4 bases, with 16 bases remaining between them. CDR1 and CDR2 from the germline V gene are SGHRS and YFSETQ. This CDR3 region has 15 residues. Here the CDR3 reads CASSSDSPVSTEAFF. The CDR3 bases are TGCGCCAGCAGCTCGGACAGCCCGGTGAGCACTGAAGCTTTCTTT.

This clone has just a few counts. V gene TRBV9 combines with J gene TRBJ1-1; 7 nucleotides line up with TRBD1. The CDR3 covers 13 residues. Germline V gene sequence: CDR1 SGDLS, CDR2 YYNGEE. The ends lost 7 bases at V and 1 base at J; junction bases unmatched: 4. The CDR3 reads CASGQGENTEAFF. CDR3 DNA: TGTGCCAGCGGCCAGGGGGAGAACACTGAAGCTTTCTTT.

The V and J genes are TRBV12-5 and TRBJ2-1, with 9 bases matching TRBD2. J was trimmed by 4 bases and V by 2 bases; bases with no gene match: 9. The CDR3 sequence is 17 residues long. Germline values: CDR1 LGHNT, CDR2 FRNRAP. The CDR3 nucleotides read TGTGCTAGTGGTTTGTACCTGACTAGCGGAGGGTACAATGAGCAGTTCTTC. Encoded protein: CASGLYLTSGGYNEQFF.

The rearrangement joins TRBV5-1 to TRBJ2-1; a possible D gene is TRBD2 (6 bases). Germline CDR1 is SGHRS and CDR2 is YFSETQ. The CDR3 has 15 amino acids. The V end was cut by 7 bases, the J end by 0 bases, with 14 bases between. The CDR3 DNA follows: TGCGCCAGCTCACCCGGGGGTGTCTCCTACAATGAGCAGTTCTTC. It encodes CASSPGGVSYNEQFF.

DNA of the CDR3: TGTGCCAGCAGCGTAGCCTTGGGAGGATCAGAGCAGTTCTTC. It is translated as CASSVALGGSEQFF. The chain carries TRBV9 and TRBJ2-1; a possible D gene is TRBD2 (6 bases). The CDR3 runs 14 residues. Germline lookup yields CDR1 SGDLS and CDR2 YYNGEE. V was trimmed by 0 bases and J by 10 bases, leaving 14 bases between them. The complete variable domain, with remaining parts taken from reference TRBV9 and TRBJ2-1, reads DSGVTQTPKHLITATGQRVTLRCSPRSGDLSVYWYQQSLDQGLQFLIQYYNGEERAKGNILERFSAQQFPDLHSELNLSSLELGDSALYFCASSVALGGSEQFFGPGTRLTVL.

As for this clone: The junction differs from germline at one of its ends, possibly a read error. V gene TRBV11-3 combines with J gene TRBJ2-1; 10 nucleotides line up with TRBD1. Germline V CDR1 and CDR2: SGHNT, YENEEA. The CDR3 runs 17 residues. The CDR3 sequence: CASSSPRQGATYNEQFF. The CDR3 DNA sequence: TGTGCCAGTAGCTCGCCCCGACAGGGGGCGACCTACAATGAGCAGTTCTTC.

The V and J genes are TRBV7-2 and TRBJ2-6; TRBD1 matches 7 bases. After removal of 5 bases from V and 2 bases from J, the junction contained 6 bases not matched to a gene. The germline V gene has CDR1 SGHTA and CDR2 FQGNSA. This CDR3 has 16 amino acids. DNA for the CDR3: TGTGCCAGCAGCAACACAGGGACAGCTGGGGCCAACGTCCTGACTTTC. Amino acids: CASSNTGTAGANVLTF.

This clone was seen a few times. CDR3 sequence: CASSYSDRANTEAFF. The CDR3 DNA sequence: TGTGCCAGCAGTTACTCAGACAGGGCGAACACTGAAGCTTTCTTT. V and J are TRBV6-5 and TRBJ1-1; 7 bases are shared with TRBD1. The CDR3 extends over 15 amino acids. Germline V gene lookup returns CDR1 MNHEY and CDR2 SVGAGI. V shed 0 bases and J 1 base; nucleotides not matched to a gene: 2.